The sequence of this TCR beta chain was determined in a study of blood T cells in healthy people across ages. Across the study: About one barcoded beta molecule per two T cells was captured by template switching.

Worth noting for this clonotype: Its antigen is currently unknown. A read error may account for a junction end that differs from germline.

Samples each yielded at least 5.5 micrograms of total RNA. The germline V gene encodes CDR1 SGHKS and CDR2 YYEKEE (reference sequence). This CDR3 spans 14 amino acids. Alongside a J-beta primer mix, a sample-barcoded 5' primer served in a second PCR lasting about 7 to 12 cycles. Each CDR3 protein is one row after TCRdb ran MiXCR on the 5' RACE reads. Of approximately 1.5 million distinct CDR3 sequences listed, around 36% are singletons. Overall study results and limits: A roughly linear age-dependent decrease characterized TCR beta diversity per million T cells.

Sequences were obtained from blood. The source of this sequence is a woman between 25 and 40 years old in good health. The chain has TRBV5-5 and TRBJ1-6; D not certain. For the CDR3, the DNA is TGTACCAGCAGCCGGCAGTCCCTTAATTCACCCCTCCACTTT. As protein: CTSSRQSLNSPLHF.